This TCR beta chain stems from a study of spatial heterogeneity in lung cancer. Study-wide context: Alpha-chain sequences were consistently detected less often than beta-chain sequences. Study observations and caveats: At resection, ubiquitous expanded tumor TCRs appeared in blood more than at follow-up.

TCRdb re-analysed the 5' RACE reads in MiXCR, keeping a single row per CDR3 protein. The sample includes some 15,000 distinct CDR3 sequences, 6.5% to 8.5% of them seen just once. The sample's time point: sample taken at primary tumor resection. Tumor, nontumor lung or frozen PBMC supplied whole RNA that was sequenced unsorted. This clonotype was found many times. Its antigen is not identified. CDR1 and CDR2 (germline): MNHEY, SVGAGI. V shed 7 bases and J 0 bases; nucleotides not matched to a gene: 6. The CDR3 sequence is 15 residues long. The genes are TRBV6-5 and TRBJ2-7; TRBD1 matches 10 bases. The TCR comes from a female donor with early-stage non-small cell lung cancer. Specimen: PBMCs, collected at surgery. CDR3 DNA sequence: TGTGCCAGCACCGACGGGACAGGGGCCTCCTACGAGCAGTACTTC. This encodes CASTDGTGASYEQYF.